This T cell receptor (beta chain) derives from a study of T cells in Graves' hyperthyroidism and ophthalmopathy. Study in general: Staff took peripheral blood when the initial diagnosis was made, before any treatment began.

Ten or more counts support this clonotype. Germline CDR1 is MDHEN and CDR2 is SYDVKM. There are 16 residues in the CDR3. Trimming took 5 bases from V and 7 from J; bases not matched to a gene: 16. Fresh 10 ml peripheral blood yielded PBMCs. What was amplified from RNA transcripts were TCR beta CDR3 regions. RT-PCR in the first round (using the HTBI primer set) targeted the TCR CDR3. TCRdb itself ran the multiplex PCR reads through MiXCR, one entry per CDR3 protein. This table holds some 320,000 distinct CDR3 sequences, about 13% found once. The chain combines TRBV28 with TRBJ1-1; 7 bases fit TRBD1. The sequence came from a middle-aged woman with Graves' ophthalmopathy. Sample: blood. The CDR3 coding sequence is TGTGCCAGCAGTCCCTCCTCAGGACAGGCCACCATTGAAGCTTTCTTT. This codes for CASSPSSGQATIEAFF.